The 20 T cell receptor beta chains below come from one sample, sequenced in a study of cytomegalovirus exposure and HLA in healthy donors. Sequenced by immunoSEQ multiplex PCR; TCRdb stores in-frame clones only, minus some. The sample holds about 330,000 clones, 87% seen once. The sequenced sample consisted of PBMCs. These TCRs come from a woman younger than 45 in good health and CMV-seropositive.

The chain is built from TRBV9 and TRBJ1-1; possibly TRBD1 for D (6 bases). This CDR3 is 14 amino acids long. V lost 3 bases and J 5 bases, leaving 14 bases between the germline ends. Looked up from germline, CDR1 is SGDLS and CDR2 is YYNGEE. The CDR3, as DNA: TGTGCCAGCAGCGCACAGACCGGGACAACTGAAGCTTTCTTT. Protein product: CASSAQTGTTEAFF.

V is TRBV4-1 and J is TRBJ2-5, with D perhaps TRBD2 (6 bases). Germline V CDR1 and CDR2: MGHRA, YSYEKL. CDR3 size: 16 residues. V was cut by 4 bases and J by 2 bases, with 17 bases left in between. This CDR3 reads CASSPPPTGVQETQYF. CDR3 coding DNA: TGCGCCAGCAGCCCTCCCCCCACGGGGGTACAAGAGACCCAGTACTTC.

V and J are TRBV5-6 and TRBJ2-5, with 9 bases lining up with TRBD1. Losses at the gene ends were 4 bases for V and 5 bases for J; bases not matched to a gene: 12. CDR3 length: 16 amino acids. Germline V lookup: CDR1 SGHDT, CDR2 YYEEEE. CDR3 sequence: CASSPGQGPFYETQYF. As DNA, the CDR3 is TGTGCCAGCAGCCCCGGACAGGGGCCGTTCTACGAGACCCAGTACTTC.

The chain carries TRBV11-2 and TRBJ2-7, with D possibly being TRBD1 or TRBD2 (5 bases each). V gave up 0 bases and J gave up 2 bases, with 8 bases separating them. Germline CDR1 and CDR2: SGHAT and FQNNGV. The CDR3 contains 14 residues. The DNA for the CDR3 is TGTGCCAGCAGCTTAGATACGGGACCCTACGAGCAGTACTTC. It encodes CASSLDTGPYEQYF.

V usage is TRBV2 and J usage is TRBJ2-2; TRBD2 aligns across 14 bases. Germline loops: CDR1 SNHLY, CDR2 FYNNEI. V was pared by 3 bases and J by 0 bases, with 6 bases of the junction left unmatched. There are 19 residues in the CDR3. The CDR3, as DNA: TGTGCCAGCAGTGATTTCCCGGGACTAGCGGGGGCGAACACCGGGGAGCTGTTTTTT. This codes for CASSDFPGLAGANTGELFF.

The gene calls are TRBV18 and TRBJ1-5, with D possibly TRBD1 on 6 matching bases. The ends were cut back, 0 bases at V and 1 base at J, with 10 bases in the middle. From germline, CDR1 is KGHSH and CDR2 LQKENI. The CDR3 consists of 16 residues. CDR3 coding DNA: TGTGCCAGCTCACCACCGAATAGGGGGAGCAATCAGCCCCAGCATTTT. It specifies CASSPPNRGSNQPQHF.

The CDR3 is CASSWGPQPNYGYTF. In DNA, the CDR3 is TGTGCCAGCAGCTGGGGACCGCAACCTAACTATGGCTACACCTTC. The rearrangement links TRBV7-2 to TRBJ1-2, with D perhaps matching TRBD1 (5 bases). The CDR3 has 15 amino acids. Trimming cost V 4 bases and J 0 bases, with 12 bases left between them. Germline V gene sequence: CDR1 SGHTA, CDR2 FQGNSA.

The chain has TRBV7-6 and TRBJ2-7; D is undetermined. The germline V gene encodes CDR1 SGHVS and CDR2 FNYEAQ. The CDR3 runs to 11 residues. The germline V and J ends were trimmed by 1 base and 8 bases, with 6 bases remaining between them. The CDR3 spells CASSLEFKQYF. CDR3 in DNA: TGTGCCAGCAGCTTAGAATTCAAGCAGTACTTC.

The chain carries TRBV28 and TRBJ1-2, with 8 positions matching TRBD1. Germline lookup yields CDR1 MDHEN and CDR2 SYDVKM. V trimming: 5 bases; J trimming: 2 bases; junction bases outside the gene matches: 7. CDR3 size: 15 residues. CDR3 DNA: TGTGCCAGCAGTCCTCGGACAGGGCTAAACTATGGCTACACCTTC. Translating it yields CASSPRTGLNYGYTF.

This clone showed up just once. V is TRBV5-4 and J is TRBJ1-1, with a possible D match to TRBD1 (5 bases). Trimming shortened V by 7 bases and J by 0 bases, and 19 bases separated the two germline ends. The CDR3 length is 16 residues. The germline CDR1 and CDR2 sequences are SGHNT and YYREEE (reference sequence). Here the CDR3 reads CASSRDGGGVNTEAFF. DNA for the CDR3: TGTGCCAGCTCCCGGGACGGCGGTGGGGTGAACACTGAAGCTTTCTTT.

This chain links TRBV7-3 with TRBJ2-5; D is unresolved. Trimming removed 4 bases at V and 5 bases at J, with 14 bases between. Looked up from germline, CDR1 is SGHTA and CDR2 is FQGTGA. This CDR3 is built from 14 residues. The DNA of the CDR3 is TGTGCCAGCAGCTCCGCAAGGGTGGGGGAGACCCAGTACTTC. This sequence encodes CASSSARVGETQYF.

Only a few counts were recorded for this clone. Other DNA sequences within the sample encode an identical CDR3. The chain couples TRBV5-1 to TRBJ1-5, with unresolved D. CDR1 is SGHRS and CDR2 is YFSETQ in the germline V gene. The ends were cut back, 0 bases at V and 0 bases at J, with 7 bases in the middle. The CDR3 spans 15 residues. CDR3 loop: CASSLGGNSNQPQHF. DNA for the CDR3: TGCGCCAGCAGCTTGGGAGGGAATAGCAATCAGCCCCAGCATTTT.

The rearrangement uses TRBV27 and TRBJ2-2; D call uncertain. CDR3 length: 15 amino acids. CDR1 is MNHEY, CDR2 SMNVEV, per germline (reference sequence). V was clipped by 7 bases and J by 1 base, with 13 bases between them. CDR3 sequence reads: CASKGGVWNTGELFF. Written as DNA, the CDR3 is TGTGCCAGCAAGGGTGGAGTATGGAACACCGGGGAGCTGTTTTTT.

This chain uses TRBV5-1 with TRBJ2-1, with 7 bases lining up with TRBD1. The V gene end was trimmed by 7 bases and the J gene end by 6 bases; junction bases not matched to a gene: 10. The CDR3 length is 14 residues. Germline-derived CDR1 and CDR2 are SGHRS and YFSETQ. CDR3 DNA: TGCGCCAGCGGGTCCGGGACAGCGTCCAATGAGCAGTTCTTC. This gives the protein CASGSGTASNEQFF.

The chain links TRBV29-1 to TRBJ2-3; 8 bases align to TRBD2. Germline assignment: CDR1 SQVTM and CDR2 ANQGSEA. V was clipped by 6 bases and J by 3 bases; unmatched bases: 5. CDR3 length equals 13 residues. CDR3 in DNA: TGCAGCGTCCCCGGGGGGGCAACAGATACGCAGTATTTT. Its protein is CSVPGGATDTQYF.

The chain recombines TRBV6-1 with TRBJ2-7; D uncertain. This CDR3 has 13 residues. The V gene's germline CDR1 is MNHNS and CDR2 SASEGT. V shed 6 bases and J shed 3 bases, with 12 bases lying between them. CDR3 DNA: TGTGCCAGCAGGTCCGGACGGAACTACGAGCAGTACTTC. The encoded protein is CASRSGRNYEQYF.

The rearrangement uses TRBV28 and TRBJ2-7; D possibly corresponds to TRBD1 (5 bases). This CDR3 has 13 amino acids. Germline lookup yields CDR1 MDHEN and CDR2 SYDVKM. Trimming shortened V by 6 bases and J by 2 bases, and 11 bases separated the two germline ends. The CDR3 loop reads CASRSTGPYEQYF. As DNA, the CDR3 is TGTGCCAGCAGGAGCACAGGACCCTACGAGCAGTACTTC.

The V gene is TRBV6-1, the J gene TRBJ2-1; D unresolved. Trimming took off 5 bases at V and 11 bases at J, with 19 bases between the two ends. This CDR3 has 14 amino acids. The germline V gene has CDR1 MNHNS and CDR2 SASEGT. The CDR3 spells CASSLPDGPIKQFF. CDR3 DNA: TGTGCCAGCAGTTTACCCGACGGACCCATAAAGCAGTTCTTC.

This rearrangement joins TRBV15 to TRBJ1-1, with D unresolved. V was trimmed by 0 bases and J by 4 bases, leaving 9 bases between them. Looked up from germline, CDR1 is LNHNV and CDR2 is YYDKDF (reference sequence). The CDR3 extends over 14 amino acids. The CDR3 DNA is TGTGCCACCAGCAGAGACCGGGGAACCACTGAAGCTTTCTTT. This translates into CATSRDRGTTEAFF. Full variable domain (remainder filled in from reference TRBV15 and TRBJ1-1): DAMVIQNPRYQVTQFGKPVTLSCSQTLNHNVMYWYQQKSSQAPKLLFHYYDKDFNNEADTPDNFQSRRPNTSFCFLDIRSPGLGDTAMYLCATSRDRGTTEAFFGQGTRLTVV.

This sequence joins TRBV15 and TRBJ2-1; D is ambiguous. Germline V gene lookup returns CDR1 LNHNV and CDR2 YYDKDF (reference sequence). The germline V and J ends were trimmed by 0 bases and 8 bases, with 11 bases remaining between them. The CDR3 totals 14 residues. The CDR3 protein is CATSREAGAYEQFF. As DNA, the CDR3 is TGTGCCACCAGCAGAGAGGCAGGAGCCTATGAGCAGTTCTTC.